The rows below give T cell receptor beta chains drawn from one sample of a study of cytomegalovirus exposure and HLA in healthy donors. The data were produced by immunoSEQ multiplex PCR, yet TCRdb's version contains in-frame clones alone and is incomplete. The sample lists roughly 120,000 clones, less than 80% occurring once. The sample consisted of PBMCs. Receptors originate from a middle-aged woman in good health and CMV-seropositive. CDR3s leave out the opening cysteine and the closing phenylalanine or tryptophan.

cdr3_length,j_call,v_call,cdr3_aa
11,TRBJ1-5,TRBV15,ATSRAGAQPQH
15,TRBJ2-1,TRBV19,ASSIQNLAGEGNEQF
15,TRBJ2-7,TRBV4-2,ASSQDLRRDSAYEQY
13,TRBJ2-6,TRBV19,ASSIPGAGANVLT
12,TRBJ2-1,TRBV29-1,SVGLRTDYNEQF
14,TRBJ1-1,TRBV27,ASSGDLGRLRAEAF
13,TRBJ2-3,TRBV7-2,ASSLQGLNTDTQY
11,TRBJ2-7,TRBV4-2,ASSTGQGHEQY
9,TRBJ1-1,TRBV28,ASTLNTEAF
11,TRBJ2-3,TRBV7-9,ASSLTGADTQY
12,TRBJ2-3,TRBV7-9,ASSLSGSTDTQY
13,TRBJ2-7,TRBV9,ASSVGTGPWVEQY
15,TRBJ2-1,TRBV28,ASSLVLAGSSYNEQF
14,TRBJ2-7,TRBV5-1,ASSSLAAEITYEQY
12,TRBJ2-5,TRBV7-9,ASSLAGGKETQY
14,TRBJ1-2,TRBV5-4,ASSLAGGQVHYGYT
12,TRBJ1-2,TRBV29-1,SVPMGRRGYGYT
13,TRBJ1-4,TRBV28,ASSQSTGWGEKLF